These T cell receptor beta chains were read from a single sample in a study of blood T cell repertoires in COVID-19. The method was immunoSEQ multiplex PCR; TCRdb's version includes in-frame clones alone and lacks a portion of them. The profile covers roughly 280,000 clones, with 75% to 90% appearing a single time and 4.1% taken by the ten largest. Source material: PBMCs or T cells enriched from blood (not recorded which). All receptors derive from a young woman with acute COVID-19. Each CDR3 is given with its conserved first and last residue. Each record gives: V gene, J gene, clone size, D gene, CDR3 protein, CDR3 DNA. A D gene is named only where the DNA matches it firmly. Not every row has a clone size; where given, it reads once, few, many or a size class.

TRBV5-1	TRBJ1-4	.	TRBD1	CASSSGQGVGEKLFF	TGCGCCAGCAGCTCAGGACAGGGGGTGGGCGAAAAACTGTTTTTT
TRBV9	TRBJ1-5	.	.	CASSVGPIGNQPQHF	TGTGCCAGCAGCGTAGGGCCCATCGGCAATCAGCCCCAGCATTTT
TRBV28	TRBJ1-5	.	TRBD1	CASSFPSENRQGSYQPQHF	TGTGCCAGCAGTTTCCCATCGGAAAACCGACAGGGGTCTTATCAGCCCCAGCATTTT
TRBV5-1	TRBJ2-1	.	TRBD2	CASSLVGGSSNEQFF	TGCGCCAGCAGCTTGGTCGGCGGGAGTAGCAATGAGCAGTTCTTC
TRBV27	TRBJ2-3	.	TRBD1	CASQVTGPQDTQYF	TGTGCCAGTCAGGTGACAGGGCCTCAAGATACGCAGTATTTT
TRBV21-1	TRBJ2-7	.	.	CASSKALWQEASYEQYF	TGTGCCAGCAGCAAAGCGCTTTGGCAGGAGGCCTCCTACGAGCAGTACTTC
TRBV5-1	TRBJ2-7	few	TRBD1	CASSPVVGQVDEQYF	TGCGCCAGCAGCCCCGTTGTGGGACAGGTAGACGAGCAGTACTTC
TRBV24-1	TRBJ1-2	once	.	CATSDSVTNYGYTF	TGTGCCACCAGTGATTCGGTTACTAACTATGGCTACACCTTC
TRBV27	TRBJ1-2	.	.	CASSFGSGYGYTF	TGTGCCAGCAGTTTCGGGAGCGGCTATGGCTACACCTTC
TRBV2	TRBJ2-7	.	TRBD1	CASSEGTDAYEQYF	TGTGCCAGCAGTGAGGGGACAGATGCCTACGAGCAGTACTTC
TRBV7-2	TRBJ2-2	.	TRBD2	CASSPGGAGEDTGELFF	TGTGCCAGCAGCCCGGGCGGAGCGGGAGAGGACACCGGGGAGCTGTTTTTT
TRBV6-1	TRBJ2-1	.	.	CASSEEWVGIANNEQFF	TGTGCCAGCAGTGAAGAATGGGTAGGGATAGCGAACAATGAGCAGTTCTTC
TRBV18	TRBJ2-1	.	TRBD2	CASSPQTSVNNEQFF	TGTGCCAGCTCACCACAGACTAGCGTGAACAATGAGCAGTTCTTC
TRBV6-2/TRBV6-3	TRBJ2-1	.	.	CASSDPDYQNEQFF	TGTGCCAGCAGTGACCCGGACTATCAAAATGAGCAGTTCTTC